This T cell receptor beta chain was profiled in a study of T cell responses to AZD1222 COVID-19 vaccine. Measured with immunoSEQ multiplex PCR; TCRdb has only the in-frame clones, and not every one. Altogether 140,000 to 150,000 clones are present, 75% to 95% being singletons, with the ten largest covering about 3%. The CDR3 has 15 amino acids. After removal of 3 bases from V and 5 bases from J, the junction contained 6 bases not matched to a gene. Germline assignment: CDR1 KGHSH and CDR2 LQKENI. The sample was peripheral blood, taken on day 0 of MenACWY control vaccination. The origin of this receptor is an adult in good health. V gene TRBV18 combines with J gene TRBJ2-3; 9 positions agree with TRBD2. The CDR3 sequence is CASSPSGLAGDTQYF. The DNA of the CDR3 is TGTGCCAGCTCACCGTCGGGACTAGCTGGAGATACGCAGTATTTT.